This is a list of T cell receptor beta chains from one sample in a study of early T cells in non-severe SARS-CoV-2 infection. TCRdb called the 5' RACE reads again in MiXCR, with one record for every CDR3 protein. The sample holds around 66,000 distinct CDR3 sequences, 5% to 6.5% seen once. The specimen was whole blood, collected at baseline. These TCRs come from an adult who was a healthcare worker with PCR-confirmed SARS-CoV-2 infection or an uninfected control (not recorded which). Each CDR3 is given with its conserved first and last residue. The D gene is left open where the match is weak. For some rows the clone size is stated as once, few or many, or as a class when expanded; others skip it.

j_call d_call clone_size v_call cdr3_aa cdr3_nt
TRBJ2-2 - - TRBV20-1 CSASDGNTGELFF TGCAGTGCTTCCGACGGTAACACCGGGGAGCTGTTTTTT
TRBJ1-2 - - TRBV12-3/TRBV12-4 CASSSLGTDPGGYGYTF TGTGCCAGCAGTTCTCTAGGGACGGACCCCGGAGGATATGGCTACACCTTC
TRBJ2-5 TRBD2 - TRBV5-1 CASSAGPGLAVQETQYF TGCGCCAGCAGCGCGGGGCCGGGACTAGCAGTTCAAGAGACCCAGTACTTC
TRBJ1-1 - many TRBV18 CASSQSSNTEAFF TGTGCCAGCTCACAATCGTCGAACACTGAAGCTTTCTTT
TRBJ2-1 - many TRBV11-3 CASSSITDAEQFF TGTGCCAGCAGCTCGATCACGGACGCGGAGCAGTTCTTC
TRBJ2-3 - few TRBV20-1 CSAKVSAGPTQYF TGCAGTGCTAAAGTATCCGCGGGGCCGACGCAGTATTTT
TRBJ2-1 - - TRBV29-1 CSVEIPYNEQFF TGCAGCGTTGAAATACCCTACAATGAGCAGTTCTTC
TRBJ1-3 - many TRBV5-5 CASSFPPTSGNTIYF TGTGCCAGCAGCTTTCCCCCAACCTCTGGAAACACCATATATTTT
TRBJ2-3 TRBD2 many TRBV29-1 CSVEGPREDRYF TGCAGCGTTGAAGGTCCGCGGGAGGATCGGTATTTT
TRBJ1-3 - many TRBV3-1 CASSQIKHRAGGNTIYF TGTGCCAGCAGCCAGATCAAACATCGGGCAGGAGGAAACACCATATATTTT
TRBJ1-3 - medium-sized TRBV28 CASSLDIPTMSGNTIYF TGTGCCAGCAGTTTAGACATTCCCACCATGTCTGGAAACACCATATATTTT
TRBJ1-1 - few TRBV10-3 CAISDGETEAFF TGTGCCATCAGTGATGGGGAAACTGAAGCTTTCTTT
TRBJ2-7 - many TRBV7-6 CASSSLRTGPPEQYF TGTGCCAGCAGCTCCCTCCGCACAGGGCCCCCCGAGCAGTACTTC
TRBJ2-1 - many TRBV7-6 CASSLFRLNYNEQFF TGTGCCAGCAGCTTGTTCAGGCTTAATTACAATGAGCAGTTCTTC
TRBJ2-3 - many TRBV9 CASSALAISTDTQYF TGTGCCAGCAGCGCTCTAGCGATCAGCACAGATACGCAGTATTTT
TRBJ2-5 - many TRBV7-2 CASTTGGKETQYF TGTGCCAGCACCACGGGCGGGAAAGAGACCCAGTACTTC
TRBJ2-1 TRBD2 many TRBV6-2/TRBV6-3 CASGLAGRGNEQFF TGTGCCAGTGGTCTAGCGGGACGAGGTAATGAGCAGTTCTTC
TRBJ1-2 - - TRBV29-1 CSAQAIYGYTF TGCAGCGCACAGGCCATCTATGGCTACACCTTC